This passage covers 32 T cell receptor beta chains from one sample sequenced in a study of cytotoxic CD8 clonotypes in ibrutinib-treated CLL. The data were produced by immunoSEQ multiplex PCR, yet TCRdb's version contains in-frame clones alone and is incomplete. The profile covers about 160,000 clones, with roughly 80% appearing a single time and under 5.5% taken by the ten largest. The sequencing here drew on PBMCs, taken after 24 months of ibrutinib treatment. The receptors stem from a human donor with chronic lymphocytic leukemia.

The J gene is TRBJ1-1, the V gene TRBV18; no clear D. Germline assignment: CDR1 KGHSH and CDR2 LQKENI. This CDR3 spans 15 amino acids. Trimming stripped 3 bases from V and 2 bases from J, with 13 bases between. CDR3 nucleotide sequence: TGTGCCAGCTCACCCTCAAGTCGGGTCAACACTGAAGCTTTCTTT. Its protein is CASSPSSRVNTEAFF.

The gene calls are TRBV7-9 and TRBJ2-4; D not certain. Germline V gene data show CDR1 as SEHNR and CDR2 as FQNEAQ (reference sequence). The CDR3 length is 10 residues. V was pared by 4 bases and J by 7 bases, with 2 bases between. This chain's CDR3 is CASSSNIQYF. The CDR3 DNA sequence: TGTGCCAGCAGCTCGAACATTCAGTACTTC.

This chain joins TRBV6-4 and TRBJ2-5; a weak D match, TRBD2 (5 bases). The V end lost 3 bases, the J end lost 12 bases, and 11 bases lay between the germline ends. Germline values: CDR1 MRHNA, CDR2 SNTAGT. The length of the CDR3 is 11 residues. The CDR3 here is CASSEAAIKYF. In DNA, the CDR3 is TGTGCCAGCAGTGAAGCGGCGATTAAGTACTTC.

The chain couples TRBV30 to TRBJ2-5, with 8 bases that match TRBD2. Losses at the gene ends were 0 bases for V and 1 base for J; bases not matched to a gene: 4. Germline-derived CDR1 and CDR2 are GTSNPN and SVGIG (reference sequence). The CDR3 length is 15 residues. CDR3 amino acids: CAWSVQRGSQETQYF. The CDR3 DNA is TGTGCCTGGAGTGTACAGCGGGGGTCCCAAGAGACCCAGTACTTC.

This sequence joins TRBV5-1 and TRBJ2-7; 9 bases align to TRBD1. After removal of 3 bases from V and 0 bases from J, the junction contained 4 bases not matched to a gene. The CDR3 runs 15 residues. The germline V gene has CDR1 SGHRS and CDR2 YFSETQ. The CDR3 DNA is TGCGCCAGCAGCTCGGGACAGGGCTTCTCCTACGAGCAGTACTTC. Translating gives CASSSGQGFSYEQYF.

The rearrangement links TRBV11-1 to TRBJ2-5, with 9 bases aligning to TRBD2. This CDR3 spans 13 amino acids. Losses at the gene ends were 6 bases for V and 5 bases for J; bases not matched to a gene: 4. Germline assignment: CDR1 SGHAT and CDR2 FQDESV (reference sequence). CDR3 sequence (DNA): TGTGCCAGCAGGCGGGGGGGAGTGGAGACCCAGTACTTC. Protein product: CASRRGGVETQYF.

The V and J genes are TRBV29-1 and TRBJ1-1; TRBD1 aligns across 9 bases. Looked up from germline, CDR1 is SQVTM and CDR2 is ANQGSEA. The length of the CDR3 is 13 residues. J lost 5 bases, V lost 6 bases, and 7 bases had no gene match. CDR3 nucleotides: TGCAGCGTGGACAGGGGATTTAGGACTGAAGCTTTCTTT. This sequence encodes CSVDRGFRTEAFF. The full variable domain, completed using reference TRBV29-1 and TRBJ1-1, is SAVISQKPSRDICQRGTSLTIQCQVDSQVTMMFWYRQQPGQSLTLIATANQGSEATYESGFVIDKFPISRPNLTFSTLTVSNMSPEDSSIYLCSVDRGFRTEAFFGQGTRLTVV.

The chain combines TRBV5-4 with TRBJ2-3, with 9 bases aligning to TRBD1. The germline V gene has CDR1 SGHNT and CDR2 YYREEE (reference sequence). The CDR3 loop spans 16 amino acids. V shed 3 bases, J shed 3 bases, and the junction held 8 bases outside the gene matches. The CDR3 loop reads CASSSTGQGFTDTQYF. CDR3 coding DNA: TGTGCCAGCAGCTCCACCGGACAGGGGTTTACAGATACGCAGTATTTT. Based on the CDR3 plus reference TRBV5-4 and TRBJ2-3, the full variable domain is ETGVTQSPTHLIKTRGQQVTLRCSSQSGHNTVSWYQQALGQGPQFIFQYYREEENGRGNFPPRFSGLQFPNYSSELNVNALELDDSALYLCASSSTGQGFTDTQYFGPGTRLTVL.

V gene TRBV29-1 combines with J gene TRBJ1-1, with D possibly being TRBD1 (6 bases). Per germline, CDR1 SQVTM and CDR2 ANQGSEA. The length of the CDR3 is 13 residues. Between the trimmed V and J ends, which lost 4 bases and 8 bases, there was a span of 17 bases. CDR3 amino acids: CSVGGRGITEAFF. CDR3 coding DNA: TGCAGCGTTGGGGGGAGGGGGATCACCGAAGCTTTCTTT.

This sequence joins TRBV15 and TRBJ2-1; possible D gene TRBD1, 5 bases. V gave up 1 base and J gave up 9 bases, with 13 bases separating them. Germline-derived CDR1 and CDR2 are LNHNV and YYDKDF (reference sequence). This CDR3 spans 14 amino acids. CDR3 amino acids: CATSRAAGYGEQFF. The DNA for the CDR3 is TGTGCCACCAGCAGAGCGGCAGGGTACGGTGAGCAGTTCTTC.

The DNA for the CDR3 is TGTGCCACCAGCAGAGATTGGGGGGAGGGGAACACTGAAGCTTTCTTT. The encoded protein is CATSRDWGEGNTEAFF. The chain recombines TRBV15 with TRBJ1-1; D possibly corresponds to TRBD1 (5 bases). Germline CDR1 and CDR2: LNHNV and YYDKDF (reference sequence). The CDR3 spans 16 residues. V shed 0 bases and J shed 1 base, with 12 bases lying between them.

V gene TRBV10-1 combines with J gene TRBJ2-4, with D tentatively TRBD1 (5 bases). The V end was cut by 5 bases, the J end by 4 bases, with 15 bases between. Germline V gene data show CDR1 as WNHNN and CDR2 as SYGVQD (reference sequence). There are 15 residues in the CDR3. The CDR3 DNA reads TGCGCCAGCAGTACAGGCACTAAGGGAAAAAACATTCAGTACTTC. Translation gives CASSTGTKGKNIQYF.

The rearrangement links TRBV27 to TRBJ1-2; 7 bases align to TRBD1. The V and J ends lost 4 bases and 4 bases, in that order; junction bases with no gene match: 3. This CDR3 region has 13 residues. CDR1 and CDR2 from the germline V gene are MNHEY and SMNVEV (reference sequence). The CDR3 loop is CASSSTGVYGYTF. In DNA form, the CDR3 reads TGTGCCAGCAGTTCCACAGGGGTCTATGGCTACACCTTC.

The chain has TRBV19 and TRBJ2-7; 9 bases are shared with TRBD2. Unmatched junction bases numbered 7, after V lost 4 bases and J lost 3 bases. CDR3 length: 15 amino acids. CDR1 LNHDA and CDR2 SQIVND come from the germline V gene (reference sequence). The CDR3 region has the DNA TGTGCCAGTAGTACCTCGCGACTAGCGGTCTACGAGCAGTACTTC. It is translated as CASSTSRLAVYEQYF.

The gene calls are TRBV7-9 and TRBJ1-2; TRBD1 matches 7 bases. Per the germline V gene, CDR1 is SEHNR and CDR2 is FQNEAQ (reference sequence). The CDR3 length is 13 residues. J lost 7 bases, V lost 7 bases, and 9 bases had no gene match. The DNA of the CDR3 is TGTGCCAGCACCGTGACAGGGCGTTCTGGCTACACCTTC. Translation gives CASTVTGRSGYTF. Complete variable domain (other parts from reference TRBV7-9 and TRBJ1-2): DTGVSQNPRHKITKRGQNVTFRCDPISEHNRLYWYRQTLGQGPEFLTYFQNEAQLEKSRLLSDRFSAERPKGSFSTLEIQRTEQGDSAMYLCASTVTGRSGYTFGSGTRLTVV.

The rearrangement joins TRBV6-5 to TRBJ2-7, with D possibly TRBD2 on 6 matching bases. CDR3 length: 16 residues. The V end was cut by 0 bases, the J end by 5 bases, with 17 bases between. Germline CDR1 is MNHEY and CDR2 is SVGAGI. The CDR3 loop is CASSYSRSGVQHEQYF. The CDR3, as DNA: TGTGCCAGCAGTTACTCTAGGTCGGGAGTGCAGCACGAGCAGTACTTC.

V usage is TRBV6-1 and J usage is TRBJ2-5; 12 bases are shared with TRBD2. The germline V gene encodes CDR1 MNHNS and CDR2 SASEGT. The trim removed 3 bases at V and 4 bases at J, leaving 3 bases unmatched. The CDR3 is 15 amino acids. The CDR3 loop reads CASSDLAGGLETQYF. DNA for the CDR3: TGTGCCAGCAGTGACCTAGCGGGGGGGTTAGAGACCCAGTACTTC.

The genes are TRBV5-1 and TRBJ2-3, with 12 bases identical to TRBD2. V trimming: 3 bases; J trimming: 5 bases; junction bases outside the gene matches: 7. This CDR3 region has 16 residues. Germline assignment: CDR1 SGHRS and CDR2 YFSETQ. The CDR3 is CASSSSTSGGGDTQYF. Here the CDR3 DNA reads TGCGCCAGCAGCTCCTCGACTAGCGGGGGAGGAGATACGCAGTATTTT.

J is TRBJ1-1 and V is TRBV10-3; possibly TRBD1 for D (5 bases). Trimming removed 2 bases at V and 5 bases at J, with 9 bases between. Germline CDR1 ENHRY, CDR2 SYGVKD. This CDR3 has 13 residues. The CDR3 DNA reads TGTGCCATCAGTGAGGGCGGGGGGACTGAAGCTTTCTTT. Translating gives CAISEGGGTEAFF.

J is TRBJ1-3 and V is TRBV6-1, with 8 bases aligning to TRBD1. The V segment lost 2 bases and the J segment 1 base; nucleotides outside the gene matches: 10. This CDR3 has 18 amino acids. From germline, CDR1 is MNHNS and CDR2 SASEGT. The CDR3 region has the DNA TGTGCCAGCAGTGAAAACCCGACAGGGGCAGGGTCTGGAAACACCATATATTTT. It translates to CASSENPTGAGSGNTIYF.

V usage is TRBV5-1 and J usage is TRBJ2-7; perhaps TRBD1 as D (6 bases). The CDR3 consists of 15 residues. CDR1 SGHRS and CDR2 YFSETQ come from the germline V gene. The germline V and J ends were trimmed by 0 bases and 0 bases, with 10 bases remaining between them. DNA for the CDR3: TGCGCCAGCAGCTTGGGGACAGCGAGCTCCTACGAGCAGTACTTC. It codes for CASSLGTASSYEQYF.

This clone appeared once. Mismatch with germline at one junction end may stem from a read error. V usage is TRBV20-1 and J usage is TRBJ2-3; 8 bases line up with TRBD2. This CDR3 has 10 amino acids. The germline CDR1 and CDR2 sequences are DFQATT and SNEGSKA (reference sequence). This chain's CDR3 is CYPGTREGGF. CDR3 bases: TGCTACCCCGGGACTAGAGAGGGGGGGTTT.

This chain links TRBV19 with TRBJ1-5; D is possibly TRBD1 (5 bases). The CDR3 extends over 14 amino acids. Trimming left V 7 bases short and J 5 bases short, with 15 bases between. CDR1 and CDR2 from the germline V gene are LNHDA and SQIVND (reference sequence). The CDR3 spells CASNLRDRDQPQHF. CDR3 coding DNA: TGTGCCAGTAACCTCCGGGACCGTGATCAGCCCCAGCATTTT.

The gene calls are TRBV30 and TRBJ1-2; TRBD1 agrees at 9 bases. CDR1 is GTSNPN, CDR2 SVGIG, per germline (reference sequence). V gave up 5 bases and J gave up 3 bases; unmatched junction bases: 10. The CDR3 covers 15 residues. CDR3 region: CAWAVGQGIHYGYTF. The CDR3 nucleotides are TGTGCCTGGGCCGTCGGACAGGGGATTCACTATGGCTACACCTTC.

The chain couples TRBV9 to TRBJ2-5; D is perhaps TRBD1 or TRBD2 (5 bases each). Germline lookup yields CDR1 SGDLS and CDR2 YYNGEE. The CDR3 is 15 residues long. V lost 4 bases to trimming and J lost 5 bases, with 18 bases between them. Here the CDR3 reads CASSPPGTARETQYF. CDR3 in DNA: TGTGCCAGCAGCCCCCCCGGGACGGCGAGGGAGACCCAGTACTTC.

This clone appeared a single time. J is TRBJ1-1 and V is TRBV6-4; D unclear. The ends were cut back, 2 bases at V and 12 bases at J, with 13 bases in the middle. CDR1 MRHNA and CDR2 SNTAGT come from the germline V gene. The CDR3 consists of 12 residues. CDR3 DNA: TGTGCCAGCAGTGACACGGACGGCAGACCTTTCTTT. Its translation is CASSDTDGRPFF.

The chain combines TRBV6-1 with TRBJ2-7; 8 bases are shared with TRBD1. The ends lost 6 bases at V and 12 bases at J; junction bases unmatched: 19. This CDR3 comprises 15 residues. Germline V CDR1 and CDR2: MNHNS, SASEGT. The CDR3 loop is CASSKNLQGGSPRYF. The CDR3 nucleotides are TGTGCCAGCAGCAAGAACTTACAGGGGGGCTCCCCCAGGTACTTC.

The chain uses TRBV7-9 and TRBJ2-7; D ambiguous. Trimming shortened V by 2 bases and J by 3 bases, and 5 bases separated the two germline ends. The CDR3 has 12 amino acids. Germline CDR1 SEHNR, CDR2 FQNEAQ (reference sequence). The CDR3 DNA reads TGTGCCAGCAGCTTATCCAACTACGAGCAGTACTTC. This encodes CASSLSNYEQYF.

The CDR3 bases are TGTGCCAGCTCACCTAGACAGGGCAATCAGCCCCAGCATTTT. Residues: CASSPRQGNQPQHF. The rearrangement joins TRBV18 to TRBJ1-5; a possible D gene is TRBD1 (6 bases). With 3 bases removed from V and 2 bases from J, the gap between germline ends came to 8 bases. CDR3 size: 14 residues. Germline lookup yields CDR1 KGHSH and CDR2 LQKENI.

The rearrangement uses TRBV19 and TRBJ2-1; D is perhaps TRBD1 (6 bases). The CDR3 has 17 amino acids. The V end lost 0 bases, the J end lost 2 bases, and 14 bases lay between the germline ends. Per germline, CDR1 LNHDA and CDR2 SQIVND (reference sequence). CDR3 loop: CASSIDLGRGPYNEQFF. DNA of the CDR3: TGTGCCAGTAGTATAGATCTGGGCAGGGGACCCTACAATGAGCAGTTCTTC.

The CDR3 coding sequence is TGTGCCAGCAGTTTATCGGGAGGGTTGAGCACTGAAGCTTTCTTT. Its translation is CASSLSGGLSTEAFF. V usage is TRBV27 and J usage is TRBJ1-1, with unresolved D. V lost 0 bases and J lost 4, with 12 bases in between. Germline V gene data show CDR1 as MNHEY and CDR2 as SMNVEV (reference sequence). The CDR3 covers 15 residues.

This chain connects TRBV19 to TRBJ1-5, with D possibly TRBD1 on 6 matching bases. The V gene lost 2 bases and the J gene lost 1 base, with 9 bases spanning the gap. The germline V gene has CDR1 LNHDA and CDR2 SQIVND (reference sequence). This CDR3 comprises 15 residues. The CDR3 is CASSIRGGSNQPQHF. For the CDR3, the DNA is TGTGCCAGTAGTATAAGAGGGGGGAGCAATCAGCCCCAGCATTTT.